The sequence of this T cell receptor (beta chain) was determined in a study of human T cells and chemical hapten exposure. Across the study: The study traced per-sample TCR yield variation mainly to small differences in pooled library volumes. Study-level findings and limits: The study found that DPC sensitization did not change TCRs above 1 in 1000 frequency.

Unique molecular identifiers were attached to individual cDNA molecules during library preparation. TCRdb redid the calling of the RACE reads with MiXCR, one entry per CDR3 protein. The data show around 130,000 distinct CDR3 sequences, 12% seen once. Regarding time point: patch test 2, 6 weeks after DPC sensitization. The treatment denotes: therapeutic diphenylcyclopropenone sensitization with weekly scalp DPC. At patch-test visits, sampling came before the patch test. The CDR3 spans 14 residues. V was trimmed by 4 bases and J by 1 base, leaving 11 bases between them. Germline V lookup: CDR1 SGDLS, CDR2 YYNGEE. Concerning this clonotype: The antigen is not known.

This sequence was found in a woman aged 45-59 years with alopecia areata. Some clones in this sample may be carry-over from other donors' samples. The sequencing used whole blood, collected in connection with sensitization to the hapten diphenylcyclopropenone (DPC). The chain couples TRBV9 to TRBJ1-1; D might be TRBD1 (6 bases). CDR3 nucleotide sequence: TGTGCCAGCAGCCCAGCGACAGGGAACACTGAAGCTTTCTTT. This translates into CASSPATGNTEAFF.